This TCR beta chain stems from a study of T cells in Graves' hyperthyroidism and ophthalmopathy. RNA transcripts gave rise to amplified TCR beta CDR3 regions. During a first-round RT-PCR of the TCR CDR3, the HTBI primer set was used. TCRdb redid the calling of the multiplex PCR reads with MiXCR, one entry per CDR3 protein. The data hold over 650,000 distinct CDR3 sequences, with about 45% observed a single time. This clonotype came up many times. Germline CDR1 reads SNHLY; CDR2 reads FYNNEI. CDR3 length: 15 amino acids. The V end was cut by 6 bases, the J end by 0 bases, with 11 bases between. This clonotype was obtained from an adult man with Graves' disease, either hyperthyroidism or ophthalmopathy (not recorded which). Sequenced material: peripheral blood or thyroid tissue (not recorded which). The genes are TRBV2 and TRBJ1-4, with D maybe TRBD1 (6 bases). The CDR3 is CASRKRQATNEKLFF. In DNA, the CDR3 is TGTGCCAGCAGGAAAAGACAGGCAACTAATGAAAAACTGTTTTTT.